This paragraph reports one TCR beta chain. The CDR3 runs to 15 residues. Trimming took off 3 bases at V and 2 bases at J, with 11 bases between the two ends. Germline lookup yields CDR1 LNHDA and CDR2 SQIVND (reference sequence). Original methodology: Amplified reference gene primers provided the basis for estimating nucleated cell counts. The assay was immunoSEQ multiplex PCR, and TCRdb's table has in-frame clones only and misses some. Clone size and V and J calls were adopted from that table, with D and trimming inferred from the DNA. This sample carries under 55,000 clones, over 75% of them seen once, and the ten largest clones take roughly an eighth. These data come from a study of blood T cell repertoires in COVID-19. As for the study in general: The origin of the acute and convalescent COVID-19 samples was the United States, Italy and Spain. PBMCs, B-cell-depleted T cells, or T cells were the source of the cDNA or gDNA that made up the material.

This chain links TRBV19 with TRBJ2-4, with a possible D match to TRBD1 (6 bases). The sequencing input was peripheral blood. The origin of this receptor is a human donor in a cohort sampled during active COVID-19. In DNA form, the CDR3 reads TGTGCCAGTAGTATCACAGGGACCACCAAAAACATTCAGTACTTC. Translation: CASSITGTTKNIQYF.